Each of the 21 T cell receptor beta chains below was sequenced from the same sample in a study of T cells in Graves' hyperthyroidism and ophthalmopathy. It was RNA transcripts that yielded the amplified TCR beta CDR3 regions. A first-round RT-PCR of the TCR CDR3 used the HTBI primer set. TCRdb independently ran MiXCR on the multiplex PCR reads; one entry per CDR3 protein. The sample has about 280,000 distinct CDR3 sequences, around 25% seen once. Sequencing was carried out using blood. Receptor source: a man between 35 and 55 years old with Graves' hyperthyroidism that later progressed to Graves' ophthalmopathy.

This sequence joins TRBV7-8 and TRBJ1-2; D is ambiguous. Germline assignment: CDR1 SGHVS and CDR2 FQNEAQ. The CDR3 has 14 residues. Deletions cut 1 base from V and 5 bases from J, with 11 bases between. CDR3 in DNA: TGTGCCAGCAGCTTAGGGACGGAAGTATATGGCTACACCTTC. Protein: CASSLGTEVYGYTF.

This chain links TRBV27 with TRBJ2-6, with a tentative D call TRBD1 (5 bases). Germline CDR1 MNHEY, CDR2 SMNVEV (reference sequence). The ends were cut back, 6 bases at V and 2 bases at J, with 14 bases in the middle. The CDR3 is 16 residues long. CDR3 coding DNA: TGTGCCAGCAGATCGCCACAGACAGCTGGGGCCAACGTCCTGACTTTC. Amino acid sequence: CASRSPQTAGANVLTF.

At least ten counts were recorded for this clonotype. The chain uses TRBV10-3 and TRBJ1-1; weak D call: TRBD1 (6 bases). Germline values: CDR1 ENHRY, CDR2 SYGVKD. The CDR3 contains 14 residues. Trimming stripped 10 bases from V and 1 base from J, with 16 bases between. CDR3 protein: CATQGQHKNTEAFF. CDR3 nucleotides: TGTGCCACCCAAGGACAGCATAAGAACACTGAAGCTTTCTTT.

The sample holds many counts of this clonotype. The chain joins TRBV7-3 to TRBJ2-7; 7 nucleotides match TRBD1. V shed 4 bases and J 6 bases; nucleotides not matched to a gene: 0. The CDR3 runs to 11 residues. Germline lookup yields CDR1 SGHTA and CDR2 FQGTGA. In DNA, the CDR3 is TGTGCCAGCAGCTCAGGGGGCGAGCAGTACTTC. Translated, it gives CASSSGGEQYF.

This clonotype was recorded a few times. The chain recombines TRBV27 with TRBJ1-1; D is undetermined. The CDR3 is 12 amino acids. Deletions cut 7 bases from V and 4 bases from J, with 10 bases between. Germline loops: CDR1 MNHEY, CDR2 SMNVEV (reference sequence). CDR3 bases: TGTGCCAGCAATGAGACGGGCACTGAAGCTTTCTTT. This translates into CASNETGTEAFF.

This clonotype was detected ten times or more. The chain couples TRBV28 to TRBJ2-7; D is ambiguous. The CDR3 contains 14 residues. Germline values: CDR1 MDHEN, CDR2 SYDVKM. V was pared by 5 bases and J by 3 bases, with 14 bases between. In nucleotides, the CDR3 is TGTGCCAGCAGTATCCATTACCGTCACTACGAGCAGTACTTC. This codes for CASSIHYRHYEQYF.

This rearrangement joins TRBV12-3 or TRBV12-4 to TRBJ2-5; possibly TRBD2 for D (5 bases). Trimming cost V 7 bases and J 5 bases, with 14 bases left between them. CDR3 size: 13 residues. In nucleotides, the CDR3 is TGTGCCAGCAAGGCACTAGGCGGTGAGACCCAGTACTTC. It specifies CASKALGGETQYF.

This clonotype was counted ten times or more. The genes are TRBV11-2 and TRBJ2-7, with 7 bases matching TRBD1. This CDR3 contains 15 residues. Germline V gene sequence: CDR1 SGHAT, CDR2 FQNNGV. V gave up 3 bases and J gave up 3 bases; unmatched junction bases: 8. CDR3 in DNA: TGTGCCAGCAGCTTTAAAACAGGGGATAGCTACGAGCAGTACTTC. Translating it yields CASSFKTGDSYEQYF.

This clonotype has a count of ten or more. This chain connects TRBV29-1 to TRBJ1-3; D is unclear. The V gene's germline CDR1 is SQVTM and CDR2 ANQGSEA. The CDR3 has 14 amino acids. V was trimmed by 7 bases and J by 0 bases, leaving 13 bases between them. CDR3 sequence reads: CSARGTDSGNTIYF. DNA for the CDR3: TGCAGCGCCCGGGGAACAGACTCTGGAAACACCATATATTTT.

At least ten counts were recorded for this clonotype. A clone one base away is much larger, so this may be a read error. This chain joins TRBV6-1 and TRBJ2-7; 7 nucleotides agree with TRBD2. This CDR3 is 14 amino acids long. From germline, CDR1 is MNHNS and CDR2 SASEGT. The CDR3 reads CACSEAGYYYEQYF. CDR3 nucleotide sequence: TGTGCCTGCAGTGAAGCGGGATATTACTACGAGCAGTACTTC.

Many counts were recorded for this clonotype. The gene calls are TRBV30 and TRBJ1-2; 7 positions agree with TRBD1. J lost 3 bases, V lost 1 base, and 11 bases had no gene match. The V gene's germline CDR1 is GTSNPN and CDR2 SVGIG (reference sequence). CDR3 length: 16 amino acids. CDR3 sequence: CAWSASLDRVDYGYTF. The CDR3 coding sequence is TGTGCCTGGAGTGCCTCCCTTGACAGGGTCGACTATGGCTACACCTTC.

This clonotype was recorded many times. The chain employs TRBV12-3 or TRBV12-4 and TRBJ2-1; D uncertain. The CDR3 extends over 12 amino acids. Trimming took off 1 base at V and 6 bases at J, with 4 bases between the two ends. Here the CDR3 reads CASSLGSNEQFF. As DNA, the CDR3 is TGTGCCAGCAGTTTAGGTAGCAATGAGCAGTTCTTC.

The table lists this clonotype with a few counts. The rearrangement uses TRBV12-3 or TRBV12-4 and TRBJ1-2; D gene ambiguous. There are 10 residues in the CDR3. V was cut by 1 base and J by 6 bases, with 0 bases left in between. The CDR3 protein is CASSLDGYTF. The CDR3 DNA sequence: TGTGCCAGCAGTTTAGATGGCTACACCTTC.

This clonotype was recorded many times. The chain is built from TRBV11-2 and TRBJ2-7; maybe TRBD2 (6 bases). Per germline, CDR1 SGHAT and CDR2 FQNNGV. The CDR3 is 16 amino acids. V was shortened by 5 bases and J by 0 bases, with 17 bases between the two germline ends. The CDR3 region is CASSPLAGSYSYEQYF. CDR3 nucleotides: TGTGCCAGCAGCCCCCTGGCGGGGTCCTACTCCTACGAGCAGTACTTC.

The table lists this clonotype with many counts. The chain links TRBV7-3 to TRBJ1-2; possibly TRBD1 for D (6 bases). This CDR3 has 13 residues. V lost 5 bases to trimming and J lost 6 bases, with 13 bases between them. Germline-derived CDR1 and CDR2 are SGHTA and FQGTGA. DNA for the CDR3: TGTGCCAGCAGCCGGGGGAGGGGGAATGGCTACACCTTC. It encodes CASSRGRGNGYTF.

This clonotype has a count of ten or more. The chain combines TRBV6-1 with TRBJ1-6, with D uncertain. Trimming pared 5 bases from V and 14 bases from J, leaving 10 bases between. Germline lookup yields CDR1 MNHNS and CDR2 SASEGT. The CDR3 has 11 residues. The chain's CDR3 is CASSSTRALHF. Here the CDR3 DNA reads TGTGCCAGCAGTTCGACAAGGGCCCTCCACTTT.

This clonotype occurred many times. The gene calls are TRBV3-1 and TRBJ1-5; D is perhaps TRBD1 (5 bases). The CDR3 runs 17 residues. V shed 1 base and J shed 4 bases, with 17 bases lying between them. Germline CDR1 LGHDT, CDR2 YNNKEL (reference sequence). The CDR3 loop reads CASSQGYLGELNQPQHF. The CDR3 DNA is TGTGCCAGCAGCCAAGGTTACCTGGGGGAATTAAATCAGCCCCAGCATTTT.

The chain carries TRBV19 and TRBJ2-4; possibly TRBD2 for D (5 bases). Trimming left V 4 bases short and J 12 bases short, with 10 bases between. This CDR3 is built from 11 residues. Per the germline V gene, CDR1 is LNHDA and CDR2 is SQIVND (reference sequence). Here the CDR3 DNA reads TGTGCCAGTAGTAATTGGGCGGGTCAGTACTTC. It yields the protein CASSNWAGQYF.

The V and J genes are TRBV7-2 and TRBJ2-5, with D hard to call. The length of the CDR3 is 15 residues. V was cut by 2 bases and J by 4 bases, with 14 bases left in between. Germline V CDR1 and CDR2: SGHTA, FQGNSA. The CDR3 DNA reads TGTGCCAGCAGCTTATTGTCGATGGGTGGAGAGACCCAGTACTTC. This gives the protein CASSLLSMGGETQYF.

This clonotype was recorded a few times. This chain connects TRBV28 to TRBJ1-1, with a tentative D call TRBD1 (5 bases). Germline CDR1 reads MDHEN; CDR2 reads SYDVKM. This CDR3 has 12 amino acids. Trimming removed 1 base at V and 7 bases at J, with 7 bases between. CDR3 sequence reads: CASSLSQGEAFF. The CDR3 nucleotides are TGTGCCAGCAGTTTATCGCAGGGTGAAGCTTTCTTT.

This clonotype was picked up many times. V usage is TRBV7-8 and J usage is TRBJ2-2, with D possibly TRBD1 on 6 matching bases. Germline V gene sequence: CDR1 SGHVS, CDR2 FQNEAQ. The CDR3 sequence is 12 residues long. Trimming took off 7 bases at V and 7 bases at J, with 10 bases between the two ends. For the CDR3, the DNA is TGTGCCAGCAACTACAGGGTCGGGGAGCTGTTTTTT. Its translation is CASNYRVGELFF. Based on the CDR3 plus reference TRBV7-8 and TRBJ2-2, the full variable domain is GAGVSQSPRYKVAKRGQDVALRCDPISGHVSLFWYQQALGQGPEFLTYFQNEAQLDKSGLPSDRFFAERPEGSVSTLKIQRTQQEDSAVYLCASNYRVGELFFGEGSRLTVL.